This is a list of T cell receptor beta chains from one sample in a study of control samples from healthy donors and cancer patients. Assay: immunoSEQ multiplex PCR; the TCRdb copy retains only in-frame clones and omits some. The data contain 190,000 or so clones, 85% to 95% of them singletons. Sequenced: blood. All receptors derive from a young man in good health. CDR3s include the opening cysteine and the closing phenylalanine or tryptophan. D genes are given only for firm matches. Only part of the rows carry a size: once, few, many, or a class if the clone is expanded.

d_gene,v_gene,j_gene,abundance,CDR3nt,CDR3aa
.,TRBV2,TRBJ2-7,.,TGTGCCAGCAGGGGGAGAGTCTACGAGCAGTACTTC,CASRGRVYEQYF
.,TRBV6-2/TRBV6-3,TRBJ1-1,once,TGTGCCAGCAGTTACGGAGGAAGCACTGAAGCTTTCTTT,CASSYGGSTEAFF
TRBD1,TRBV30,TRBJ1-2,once,TGTGCCTTTACGGGACAGGGACGGGTCGGCTATGGCTACACCTTC,CAFTGQGRVGYGYTF
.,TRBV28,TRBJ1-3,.,TGTGCCAGCAGCCGACCCTCTGGAAACACCATATATTTT,CASSRPSGNTIYF
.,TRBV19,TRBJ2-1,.,TGTGCCAGTAGTACAAGCGAGACTAATGAGCAGTTCTTC,CASSTSETNEQFF
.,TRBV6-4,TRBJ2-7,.,TGTGCCAGCAATTGGGCTGGGTACGAGCAGTACTTC,CASNWAGYEQYF
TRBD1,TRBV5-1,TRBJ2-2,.,TGCGCCAGCAGCTATGACAGGGGGCTCACCGGGGAGCTGTTTTTT,CASSYDRGLTGELFF
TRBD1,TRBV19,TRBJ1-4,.,TGTGCCAGTAGTGACAGGACAGGGAGGAAAGCAACTAATGAAAAACTGTTTTTT,CASSDRTGRKATNEKLFF
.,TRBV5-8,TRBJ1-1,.,TGTGCCAGCAGGCCATTCAGGGGGAACACTGAAGCTTTCTTT,CASRPFRGNTEAFF
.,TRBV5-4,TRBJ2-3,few,TGTGCCAGCACCGCCGACTTACTCACAGATACGCAGTATTTT,CASTADLLTDTQYF
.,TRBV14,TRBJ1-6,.,TGTGCCAGCAGCCAAGCGGGTAGCTCCTATAATTCACCCCTCCACTTT,CASSQAGSSYNSPLHF
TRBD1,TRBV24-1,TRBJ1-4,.,TGTGCCACCAGTCAGGGGGGTGAAAAACTGTTTTTT,CATSQGGEKLFF
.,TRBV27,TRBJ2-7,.,TGTGCCAGCAGAAAACGGACAGATAACCACTACGAGCAGTACTTC,CASRKRTDNHYEQYF
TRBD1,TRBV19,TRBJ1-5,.,TGTGCCAGTAGTCCTTCGACAGGGTCCGGTCAGCCCCAGCATTTT,CASSPSTGSGQPQHF
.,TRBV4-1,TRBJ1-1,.,TGCGCCAGCAGCCAAGGGGTCAACACTGAAGCTTTCTTT,CASSQGVNTEAFF
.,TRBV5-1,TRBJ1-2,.,TGCGCCAGCAGTCGGGGGATCAGCGAGGACTATGGCTACACCTTC,CASSRGISEDYGYTF
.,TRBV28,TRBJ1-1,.,TGTGCCAGCAGTGACAGAATTTATGAAGCTTTCTTT,CASSDRIYEAFF
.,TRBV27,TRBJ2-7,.,TGTGCCAGCAGTTTGAGAGGGAACGAGCAGTACTTC,CASSLRGNEQYF
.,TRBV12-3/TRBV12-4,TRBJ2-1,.,TGTGCCAGCAGTACAGAGTACAATGAGCAGTTCTTC,CASSTEYNEQFF
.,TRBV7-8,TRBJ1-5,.,TGTGCCAGCAGCCTGGGAGGGGTACGGTATCAGCCCCAGCATTTT,CASSLGGVRYQPQHF
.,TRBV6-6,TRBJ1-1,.,TGTGCCAGCAGTTACTCTCATAACACTGAAGCTTTCTTT,CASSYSHNTEAFF
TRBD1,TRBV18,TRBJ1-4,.,TGTGCCAGCTCGGCCGGGGGGACAGGGATAAAAGAAAAACTGTTTTTT,CASSAGGTGIKEKLFF
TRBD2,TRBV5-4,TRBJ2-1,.,TGTGCCAGCAGCCTGACTAGCGGGGGAAACAATGAGCAGTTCTTC,CASSLTSGGNNEQFF
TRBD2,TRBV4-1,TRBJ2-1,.,TGCGCCAGCAGCCTTCGTAGCGGGGGACACAATGAGCAGTTCTTC,CASSLRSGGHNEQFF
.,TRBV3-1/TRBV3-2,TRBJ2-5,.,TGTGCCAGCAGCCAAGGTCCGGACCGATCTTTGGCCCAGTACTTC,CASSQGPDRSLAQYF
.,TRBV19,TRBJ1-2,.,TGTGCCAGTAGTATACAGGGGCTCTATGGCTACACCTTC,CASSIQGLYGYTF
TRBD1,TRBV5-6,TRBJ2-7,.,TGTGCCAGCAGCTTGGCCCTGGCAGGGGGCGAGCAGTACTTC,CASSLALAGGEQYF
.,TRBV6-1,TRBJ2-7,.,TGTGCCAGCAGTGAAGGGGACCAGGGGGGCGAGCAGTACTTC,CASSEGDQGGEQYF
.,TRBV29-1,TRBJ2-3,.,TGCAGCGTTGATCTCGCGGACGGGGTTAAGCAGTATTTT,CSVDLADGVKQYF
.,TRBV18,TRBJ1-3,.,TGTGCCAGCTCACCCGATTTCTCTGGAAACACCATATATTTT,CASSPDFSGNTIYF
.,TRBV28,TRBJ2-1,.,TGTGCCAGCAGTTTTAGGGCCGGGGTCCGCAACTACAATGAGCAGTTCTTC,CASSFRAGVRNYNEQFF
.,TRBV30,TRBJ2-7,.,TGTGCCTGGAGTGTACGGGTTTACAGGGAACGTTTGCAGTACTTC,CAWSVRVYRERLQYF
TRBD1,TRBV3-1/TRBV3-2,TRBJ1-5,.,TGTGCCAGCAGCCAGGGGACAGGGGATCAGCCCCAGCATTTT,CASSQGTGDQPQHF
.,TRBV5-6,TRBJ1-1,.,TGTGCCAGCACCTTGGGTTGGGGAGGGAACACTGAAGCTTTCTTT,CASTLGWGGNTEAFF
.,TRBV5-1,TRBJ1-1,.,TGCGCCAGCAGCTTGGGTACCTGGGCCACTGAAGCTTTCTTT,CASSLGTWATEAFF
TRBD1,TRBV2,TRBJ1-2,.,TGTGCCAGCAGTGAAGAAAGGGGGCCGAACTATGGCTACACCTTC,CASSEERGPNYGYTF
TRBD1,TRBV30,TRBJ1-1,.,TGTGCCTGGAGTGTCCAGGGGGGTTCTGAAGCTTTCTTT,CAWSVQGGSEAFF
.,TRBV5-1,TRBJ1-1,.,TGCGCCAGCAGCTTGTGGTCGATGAACACTGAAGCTTTCTTT,CASSLWSMNTEAFF
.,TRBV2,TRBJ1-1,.,TGTGCCAGCAGTGAACGACAGGTCACAAAAGCTTTCTTT,CASSERQVTKAFF
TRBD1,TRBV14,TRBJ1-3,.,TGTGCCAGCAGCCAACGGCCGGGACAGGGACACTCTGGAAACACCATATATTTT,CASSQRPGQGHSGNTIYF
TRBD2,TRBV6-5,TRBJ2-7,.,TGTGCCAGCACGGGGGGGGTCTCGGGATTCTACGAGCAGTACTTC,CASTGGVSGFYEQYF
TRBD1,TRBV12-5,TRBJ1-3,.,TGTGCTAGTGGTTTGGGCCAAACAGGGGAGTCCGGAAACACCATATATTTT,CASGLGQTGESGNTIYF
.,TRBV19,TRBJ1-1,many,TGTGCCAGTAGTATAGGGGGGGCAGGAAACACTGAAGCTTTCTTT,CASSIGGAGNTEAFF
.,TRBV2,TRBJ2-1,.,TGTGCCAGCAAGGGTGTTGGCTTAAGCTCCTACAATGAGCAGTTCTTC,CASKGVGLSSYNEQFF
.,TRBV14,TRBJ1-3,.,TGTGCCAGCAGCCAAGAAATGTGGATAGCTGGAAACACCATATATTTT,CASSQEMWIAGNTIYF
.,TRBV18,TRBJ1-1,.,TGTGCCAGCTCACCACTCAGGGGAACTGAAGCTTTCTTT,CASSPLRGTEAFF
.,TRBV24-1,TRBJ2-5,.,TGTGCCACCAGTGAGGCAGAAAAACCGGGGGAGACCCAGTACTTC,CATSEAEKPGETQYF
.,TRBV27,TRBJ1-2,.,TGTGCCAGCAGGGGTCTCTATGGCTACACCTTC,CASRGLYGYTF
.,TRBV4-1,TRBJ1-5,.,TGCGCCAGCAGCCGGACACTTAGCAATCAGCCCCAGCATTTT,CASSRTLSNQPQHF
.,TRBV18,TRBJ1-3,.,TGTGCCAGCTCACCACCGATAGGAACGAGCTCTGGAAACACCATATATTTT,CASSPPIGTSSGNTIYF
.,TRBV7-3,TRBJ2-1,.,TGTGCCAGCCGGGGCCCCTACAATGAGCAGTTCTTC,CASRGPYNEQFF
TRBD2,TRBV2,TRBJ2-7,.,TGTGCCAGCAGTGAAGGGACTAGCGGGGGGATCTTCTCCTACGAGCAGTACTTC,CASSEGTSGGIFSYEQYF
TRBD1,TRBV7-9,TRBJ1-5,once,TGTGCCAGCAGCGCGGACAGGGAAGGAAATCAGCCCCAGCATTTT,CASSADREGNQPQHF
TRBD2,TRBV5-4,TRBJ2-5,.,TGTGCCAGCAGCCCTAGCGGGGGGTACCAAGAGACCCAGTACTTC,CASSPSGGYQETQYF